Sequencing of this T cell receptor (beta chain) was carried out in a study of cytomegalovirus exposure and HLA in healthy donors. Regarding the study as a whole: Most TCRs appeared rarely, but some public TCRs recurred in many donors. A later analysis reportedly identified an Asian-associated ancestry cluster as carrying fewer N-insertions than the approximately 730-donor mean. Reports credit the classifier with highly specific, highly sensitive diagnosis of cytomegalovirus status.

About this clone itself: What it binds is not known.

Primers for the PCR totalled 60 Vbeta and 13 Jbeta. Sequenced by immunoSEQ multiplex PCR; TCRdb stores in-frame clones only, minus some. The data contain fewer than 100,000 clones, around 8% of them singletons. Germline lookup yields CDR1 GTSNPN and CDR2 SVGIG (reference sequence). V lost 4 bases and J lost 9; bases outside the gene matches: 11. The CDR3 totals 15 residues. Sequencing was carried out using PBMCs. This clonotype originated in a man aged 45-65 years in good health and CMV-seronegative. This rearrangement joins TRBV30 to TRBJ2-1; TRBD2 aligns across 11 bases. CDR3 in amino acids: CAWTVETSGKGEQFF. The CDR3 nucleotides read TGTGCCTGGACTGTCGAGACTAGCGGGAAGGGTGAGCAGTTCTTC.